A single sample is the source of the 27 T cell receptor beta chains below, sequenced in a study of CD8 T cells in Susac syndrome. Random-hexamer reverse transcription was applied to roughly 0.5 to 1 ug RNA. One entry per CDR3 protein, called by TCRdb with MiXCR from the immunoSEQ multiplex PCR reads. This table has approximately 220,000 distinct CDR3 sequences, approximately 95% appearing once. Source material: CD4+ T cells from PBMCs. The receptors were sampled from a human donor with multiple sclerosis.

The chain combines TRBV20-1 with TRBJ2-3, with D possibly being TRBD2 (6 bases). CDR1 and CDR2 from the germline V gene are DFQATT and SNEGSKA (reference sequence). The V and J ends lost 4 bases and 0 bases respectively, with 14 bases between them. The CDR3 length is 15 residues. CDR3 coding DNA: TGCAGTGCTAATTCCGGGACTTCTAGCACAGATACGCAGTATTTT. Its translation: CSANSGTSSTDTQYF.

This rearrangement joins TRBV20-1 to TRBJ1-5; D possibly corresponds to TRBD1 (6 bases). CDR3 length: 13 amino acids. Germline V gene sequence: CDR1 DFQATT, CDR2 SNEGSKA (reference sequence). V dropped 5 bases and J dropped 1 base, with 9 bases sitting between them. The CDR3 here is CSAADSSNQPQHF. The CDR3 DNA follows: TGCAGTGCTGCGGACAGCAGCAATCAGCCCCAGCATTTT.

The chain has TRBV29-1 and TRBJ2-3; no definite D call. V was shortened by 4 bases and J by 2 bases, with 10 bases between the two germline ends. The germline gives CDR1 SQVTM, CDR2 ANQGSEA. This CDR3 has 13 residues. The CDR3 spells CSVADSATDTQYF. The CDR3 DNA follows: TGCAGCGTTGCCGACTCGGCCACAGATACGCAGTATTTT.

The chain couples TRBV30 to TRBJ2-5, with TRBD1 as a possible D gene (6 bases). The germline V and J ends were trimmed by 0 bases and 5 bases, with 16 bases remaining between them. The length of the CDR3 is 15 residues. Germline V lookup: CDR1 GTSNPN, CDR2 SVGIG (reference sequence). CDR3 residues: CAWSVDQGSGETQYF. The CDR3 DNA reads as TGTGCCTGGAGTGTGGACCAGGGGAGTGGGGAGACCCAGTACTTC.

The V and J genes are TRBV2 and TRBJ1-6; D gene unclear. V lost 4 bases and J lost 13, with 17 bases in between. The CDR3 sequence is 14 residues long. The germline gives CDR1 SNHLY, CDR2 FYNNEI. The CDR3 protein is CASSAGESGNPLHF. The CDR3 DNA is TGTGCCAGCAGTGCTGGGGAATCGGGCAATCCCCTCCACTTT. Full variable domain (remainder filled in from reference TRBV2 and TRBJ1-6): EPEVTQTPSHQVTQMGQEVILRCVPISNHLYFYWYRQILGQKVEFLVSFYNNEISEKSEIFDDQFSVERPDGSNFTLKIRSTKLEDSAMYFCASSAGESGNPLHFGNGTRLTVT.

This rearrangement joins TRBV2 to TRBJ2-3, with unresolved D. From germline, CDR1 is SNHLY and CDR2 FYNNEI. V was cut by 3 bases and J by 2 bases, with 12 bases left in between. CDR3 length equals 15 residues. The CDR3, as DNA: TGTGCCAGCAGTGACTCCGGCCTGGACACAGATACGCAGTATTTT. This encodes CASSDSGLDTDTQYF.

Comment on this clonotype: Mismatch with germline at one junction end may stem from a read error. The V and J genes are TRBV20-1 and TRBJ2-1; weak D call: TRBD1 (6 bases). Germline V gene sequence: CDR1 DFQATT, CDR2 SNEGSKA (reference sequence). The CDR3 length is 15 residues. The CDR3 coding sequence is TGCAGTGCTGGAGACCACCATCGAGGGGGCAATGAGCAGTTCTTC. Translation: CSAGDHHRGGNEQFF.

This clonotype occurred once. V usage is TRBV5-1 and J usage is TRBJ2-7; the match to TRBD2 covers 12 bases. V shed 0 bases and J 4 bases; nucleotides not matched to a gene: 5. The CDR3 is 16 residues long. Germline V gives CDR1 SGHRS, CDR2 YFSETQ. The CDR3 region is CASSLAVTSGGYEQYF. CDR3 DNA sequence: TGCGCCAGCAGCTTGGCCGTGACTAGCGGGGGATACGAGCAGTACTTC.

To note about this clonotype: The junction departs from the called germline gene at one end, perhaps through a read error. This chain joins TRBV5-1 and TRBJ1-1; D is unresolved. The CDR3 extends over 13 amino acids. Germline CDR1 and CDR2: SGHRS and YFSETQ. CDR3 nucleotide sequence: TGTGCCAGCAGCCTAGAGATGAACACTGAAGCTTTCTTT. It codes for CASSLEMNTEAFF.

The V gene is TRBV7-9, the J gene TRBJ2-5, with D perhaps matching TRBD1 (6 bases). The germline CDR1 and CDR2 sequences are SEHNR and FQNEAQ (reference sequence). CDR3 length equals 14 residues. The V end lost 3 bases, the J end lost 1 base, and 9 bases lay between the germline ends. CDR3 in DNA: TGTGCCAGCAGCTTGGCAGGGGCCCAAGAGACCCAGTACTTC. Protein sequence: CASSLAGAQETQYF.

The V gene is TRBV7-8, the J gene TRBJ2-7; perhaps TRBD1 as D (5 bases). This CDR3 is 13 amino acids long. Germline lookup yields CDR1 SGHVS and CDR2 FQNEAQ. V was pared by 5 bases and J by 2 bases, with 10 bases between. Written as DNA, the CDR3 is TGTGCCAGCAGCACGACAGTGACCTACGAGCAGTACGTC. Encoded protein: CASSTTVTYEQYV.

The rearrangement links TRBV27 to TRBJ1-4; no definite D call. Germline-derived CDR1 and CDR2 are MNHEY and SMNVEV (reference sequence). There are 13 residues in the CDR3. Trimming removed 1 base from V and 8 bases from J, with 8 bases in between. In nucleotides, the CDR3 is TGTGCCAGCAGTTTATGGGGTAGCGAAAAACTGTTTTTT. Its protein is CASSLWGSEKLFF.

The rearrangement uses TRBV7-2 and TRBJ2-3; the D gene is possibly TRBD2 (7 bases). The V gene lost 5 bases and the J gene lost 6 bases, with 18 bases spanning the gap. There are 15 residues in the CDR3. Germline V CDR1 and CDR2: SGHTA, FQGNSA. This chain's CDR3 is CASSPLQRGGDTQYF. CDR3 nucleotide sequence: TGTGCCAGCAGCCCACTTCAAAGGGGGGGGGATACGCAGTATTTT.

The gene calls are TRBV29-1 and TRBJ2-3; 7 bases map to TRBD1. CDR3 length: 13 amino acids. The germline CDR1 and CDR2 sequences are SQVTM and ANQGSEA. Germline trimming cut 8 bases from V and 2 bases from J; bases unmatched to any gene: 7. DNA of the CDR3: TGCAGCTCGTCGCAGGGGGTCACAGATACGCAGTATTTT. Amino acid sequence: CSSSQGVTDTQYF.

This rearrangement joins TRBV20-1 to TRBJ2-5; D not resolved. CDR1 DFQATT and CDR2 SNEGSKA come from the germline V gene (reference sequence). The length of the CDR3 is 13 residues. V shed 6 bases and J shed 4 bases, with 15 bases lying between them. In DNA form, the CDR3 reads TGCAGTGCACTGACCATATTGGGAGAGACCCAGTACTTC. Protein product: CSALTILGETQYF.

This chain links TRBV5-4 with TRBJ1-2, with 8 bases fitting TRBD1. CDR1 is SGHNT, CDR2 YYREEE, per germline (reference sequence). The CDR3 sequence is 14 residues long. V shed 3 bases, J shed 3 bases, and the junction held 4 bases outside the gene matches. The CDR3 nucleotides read TGTGCCAGCAGCTCTCGACAGGGGCACTATGGCTACACCTTC. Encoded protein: CASSSRQGHYGYTF.

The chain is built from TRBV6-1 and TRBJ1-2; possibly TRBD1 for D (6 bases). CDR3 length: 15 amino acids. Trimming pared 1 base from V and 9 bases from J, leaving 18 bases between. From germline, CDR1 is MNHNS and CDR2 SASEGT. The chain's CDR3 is CASSEVPQGPGSYTF. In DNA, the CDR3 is TGTGCCAGCAGTGAAGTGCCCCAGGGGCCAGGGAGCTACACCTTC.

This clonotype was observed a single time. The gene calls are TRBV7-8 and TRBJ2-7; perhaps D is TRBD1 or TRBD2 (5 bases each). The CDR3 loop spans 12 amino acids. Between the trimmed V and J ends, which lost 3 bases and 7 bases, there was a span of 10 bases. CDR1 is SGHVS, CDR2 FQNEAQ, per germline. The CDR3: CASSLGVREQYV. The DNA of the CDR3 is TGTGCCAGCAGCTTGGGGGTACGGGAGCAGTACGTC.

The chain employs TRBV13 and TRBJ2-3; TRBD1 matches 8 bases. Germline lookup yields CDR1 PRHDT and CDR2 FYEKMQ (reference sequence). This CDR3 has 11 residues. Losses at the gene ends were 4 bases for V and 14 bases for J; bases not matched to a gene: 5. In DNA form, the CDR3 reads TGTGCCAGCAGCTCAGGGGGCTTGTCGTATTTT. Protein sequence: CASSSGGLSYF.

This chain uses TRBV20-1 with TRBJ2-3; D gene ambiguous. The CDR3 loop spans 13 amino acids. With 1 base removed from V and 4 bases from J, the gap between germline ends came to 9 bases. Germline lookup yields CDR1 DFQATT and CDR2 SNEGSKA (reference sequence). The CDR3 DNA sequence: TGCAGTGCTAGAGTTCGTAGGCCAGATACGCAGTATTTT. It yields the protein CSARVRRPDTQYF.

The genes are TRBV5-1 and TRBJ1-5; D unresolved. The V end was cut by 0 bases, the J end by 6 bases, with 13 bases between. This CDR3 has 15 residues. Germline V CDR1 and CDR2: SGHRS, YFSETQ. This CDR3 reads CASSLEWGLGQPQHF. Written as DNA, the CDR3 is TGCGCCAGCAGCTTGGAATGGGGATTAGGTCAGCCCCAGCATTTT.

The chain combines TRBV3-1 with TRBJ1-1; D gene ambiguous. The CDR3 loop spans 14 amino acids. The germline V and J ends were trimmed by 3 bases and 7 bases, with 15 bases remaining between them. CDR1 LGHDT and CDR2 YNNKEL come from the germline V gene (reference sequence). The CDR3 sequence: CASSQVPLKGEAFF. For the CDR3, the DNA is TGTGCCAGCAGCCAGGTACCGCTAAAGGGTGAAGCTTTCTTT.

The CDR3 DNA sequence: TGCAGTGCTAGTAGCGGGGGGGCAGATACGCAGTATTTT. Amino acid sequence: CSASSGGADTQYF. The chain carries TRBV20-1 and TRBJ2-3; TRBD2 agrees at 11 bases. This CDR3 contains 13 residues. The V gene end was trimmed by 3 bases and the J gene end by 4 bases; junction bases not matched to a gene: 0. Germline V gene sequence: CDR1 DFQATT, CDR2 SNEGSKA (reference sequence).

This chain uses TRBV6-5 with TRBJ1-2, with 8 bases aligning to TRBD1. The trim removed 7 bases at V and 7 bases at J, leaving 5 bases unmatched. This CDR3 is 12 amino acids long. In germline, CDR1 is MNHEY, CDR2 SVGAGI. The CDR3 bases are TGTGCCAGCACCAGACAGGGGTCTGGCTACACCTTC. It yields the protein CASTRQGSGYTF.

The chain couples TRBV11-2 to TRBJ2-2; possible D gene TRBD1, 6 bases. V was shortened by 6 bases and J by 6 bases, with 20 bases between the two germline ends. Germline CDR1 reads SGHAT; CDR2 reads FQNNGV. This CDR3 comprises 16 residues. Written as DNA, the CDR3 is TGTGCCAGCAGGCCAAGACCCGATCAGGGGCCCGGGGAGCTGTTTTTT. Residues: CASRPRPDQGPGELFF.

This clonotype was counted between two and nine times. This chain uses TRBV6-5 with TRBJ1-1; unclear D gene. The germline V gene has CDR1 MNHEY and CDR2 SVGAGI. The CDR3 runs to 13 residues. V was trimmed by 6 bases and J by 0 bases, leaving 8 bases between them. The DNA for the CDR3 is TGTGCCAGCAGGGAAACAGTGAACACTGAAGCTTTCTTT. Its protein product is CASRETVNTEAFF.

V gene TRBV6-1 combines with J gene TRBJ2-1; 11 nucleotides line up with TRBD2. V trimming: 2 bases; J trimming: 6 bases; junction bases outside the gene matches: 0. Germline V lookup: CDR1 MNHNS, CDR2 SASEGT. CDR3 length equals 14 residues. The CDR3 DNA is TGTGCCAGCAGTGAACTAGCGGGGGGCAATGAGCAGTTCTTC. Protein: CASSELAGGNEQFF.